The 6 T cell receptor beta chains below all came from one sample that was sequenced in a study of CD8 T cells in ankylosing spondylitis. TCRdb reprocessed the 5' RACE reads via MiXCR and lists one record per CDR3 protein. The sample carries under 55,000 distinct CDR3 sequences, 7.4% recorded once. The source material was blood, either unsorted or a sorted T cell fraction (not recorded which). These receptors all stem from a female donor with ankylosing spondylitis or in good health (not recorded which).

This clonotype was seen ten or more times. V gene TRBV28 combines with J gene TRBJ2-5; maybe TRBD1 (5 bases). Germline CDR1 MDHEN, CDR2 SYDVKM. The CDR3 loop spans 14 amino acids. V was trimmed by 3 bases and J by 2 bases, leaving 10 bases between them. The CDR3 is CASSLIRDQETQYF. The CDR3 coding sequence is TGTGCCAGCAGTTTGATCAGGGATCAAGAGACCCAGTACTTC. The complete variable domain, with remaining parts taken from reference TRBV28 and TRBJ2-5, reads DVKVTQSSRYLVKRTGEKVFLECVQDMDHENMFWYRQDPGLGLRLIYFSYDVKMKEKGDIPEGYSVSREKKERFSLILESASTNQTSMYLCASSLIRDQETQYFGPGTRLLVL.

This clonotype was seen many times. The chain links TRBV6-2 or TRBV6-3 to TRBJ2-7; no clear D gene. The CDR3 is 13 amino acids. Germline lookup yields CDR1 MNHEY and CDR2 SVGEGT. Between the trimmed V and J ends, which lost 0 bases and 2 bases, there was a span of 5 bases. CDR3: CASSYSFTYEQYF. DNA for the CDR3: TGTGCCAGCAGTTACTCTTTTACCTACGAGCAGTACTTC.

There are many counts of this clonotype. The V and J genes are TRBV12-3 or TRBV12-4 and TRBJ2-2; no clear D. The CDR3 length is 12 residues. V lost 5 bases to trimming and J lost 2 bases, with 3 bases between them. CDR3 loop: CASSPNTGELFF. The DNA for the CDR3 is TGTGCCAGCAGTCCAAACACCGGGGAGCTGTTTTTT.

This chain uses TRBV9 with TRBJ2-3; a possible D gene is TRBD2 (5 bases). The CDR3 runs to 19 residues. V lost 0 bases and J 0 bases, leaving 20 bases between the germline ends. Germline loops: CDR1 SGDLS, CDR2 YYNGEE. The CDR3 loop reads CASSVGRVGLSGSTDTQYF. CDR3 coding DNA: TGTGCCAGCAGCGTAGGGCGGGTAGGGCTTAGTGGGAGCACAGATACGCAGTATTTT.

This clonotype has more than one count but fewer than ten. V and J are TRBV11-1 and TRBJ1-1; maybe TRBD1 (5 bases). CDR1 and CDR2 from the germline V gene are SGHAT and FQDESV (reference sequence). The CDR3 totals 18 residues. V was trimmed by 5 bases and J by 0 bases, leaving 22 bases between them. The CDR3 spells CASSPSTGRRILNTEAFF. The CDR3 region has the DNA TGTGCCAGCAGCCCCAGTACGGGACGGAGGATCTTGAACACTGAAGCTTTCTTT.

This clonotype turned up a few times. The chain is built from TRBV7-2 and TRBJ1-1, with 7 positions matching TRBD1. Germline V gene data show CDR1 as SGHTA and CDR2 as FQGNSA. This CDR3 is 16 amino acids long. J lost 3 bases, V lost 1 base, and 8 bases had no gene match. The CDR3 spells CASSLGTGARDTEAFF. For the CDR3, the DNA is TGTGCCAGCAGCTTAGGTACAGGGGCCCGGGACACTGAAGCTTTCTTT.